The entry below describes one TCR beta chain. The CDR3 spans 15 residues. The sample is drawn from a study of cytomegalovirus exposure and HLA in healthy donors. Primers: 60 Vbeta forward and 13 Jbeta reverse. Data came from immunoSEQ multiplex PCR; TCRdb stores just in-frame clones and leaves some out. The sample holds approximately 220,000 clones, roughly 83% seen once. The chain links TRBV21-1 to TRBJ2-7; the table assigns TRBD1, which was not confirmed against the DNA. TRBV21-1 is an annotated pseudogene. The sequence was obtained from a boy younger than 10 in good health and CMV-seronegative. Sequencing was performed on PBMCs. The CDR3 nucleotides read TGTGCCAGCAGCAATGGGGGGACAGGTCGCCACGAGCAGTACTTC. Amino acid sequence: CASSNGGTGRHEQYF.